This T cell receptor beta chain came from a study of shared clonotypes between healthy human individuals (dated by TCRdb to about 2020). Describing the broader study: The cohort included three men and two women between 18 and 49 years of age. Per donor, three plates each were used for CD4 naive and CD4 memory, two for CD8 naive, and one for CD8 memory. To estimate repertoire size and how much clonotype sharing occurs between individuals, the study deeply sequenced the blood TCR repertoires of a handful of healthy adults. Libraries were prepared and TCR repertoires were sequenced by different laboratories using diverse techniques, in order to increase sequencing depth and limit assay-specific biases. Leukapheresis yielded between about 0.94 and 10 billion PBMCs per donor.

The donors were healthy, HIV-negative adults who had no recently reported acute infections or vaccinations. Only Caucasian adults living in Nashville, Tennessee, USA were represented among the donors. CD4+ T cells were enriched through magnetic negative selection, after which naive cells were positively selected on CD45RA and the remaining negative fraction served as the memory subset. Blood was collected by leukapheresis, and PBMCs were isolated by Ficoll-Histopaque density gradient centrifugation and then cryopreserved in liquid nitrogen vapor phase. Analytical flow cytometry was used to check the purity and quantity of every magnetically sorted T cell population. Genomic DNA was isolated from every sorted fraction and measured by UV absorbance on a Nanodrop 2000c. Results and caveats for the whole study, not just this receptor: Estimated clonotype richness was generally larger for naive than for memory subsets. Compared with non-shared clonotypes, the clonotypes found in all four sorted-subset donors had higher generation probabilities. Pairwise subsampling indicated that sequencing depth was expected to affect the degree of clonotype sharing among donors. When a handful of donors were compared, the shared fraction of clonotypes was 5% to 6.5% for naive CD4, about 4% for naive CD8, 2.3% for memory CD4, and under 0.5% for memory CD8. Rarefaction of sorted-subset datasets indicated incomplete sequencing despite the large sequencing depth. Sampling was restricted to blood, and TCR repertoires in tissue are likely to differ from TCR repertoires in blood. The small number of donors limited the genetic and exposure-history diversity represented.

Using the deep immunoSEQ assay, TCR CDR3 regions were amplified from genomic DNA by multiplex PCR. Genomic DNA extracted from each cell subset was distributed evenly over all wells of several immunoSEQ 96-well plates, and each plate served as one replicate. Each replicate PCR for sorted subsets received 200 ng genomic DNA, equal to about 30,000 T cell genomes. The purified libraries were quantified using a Qubit 3.0 fluorometer, sized with a Bioanalyzer 2100, and then quantified again using the KAPA Library Quantification kit. A separate single-read 150-cycle Illumina NextSeq 550 flow cell was used to sequence each immunoSEQ 96-well plate. Under the source paper's analysis protocol: The immunoSEQ output contained only junctional sequences without quality scores, so filtering could not match that applied to full-length reads. Sequences were annotated with PyIR, a Python wrapper for IgBLAST v1.9, and V/J genes and CDR3 were assigned using IMGT germline references. Reads with weak V/J assignments (E-value above 1e-6), missing CDR3, stop codons, out-of-frame junctions, or ambiguous translated residues were removed. V3J clonotypes were defined as sequences sharing an identical inferred V gene, J gene, and CDR3 amino acid sequence. Percentage overlap between repertoires was computed as shared unique clonotypes divided by the size of the smaller repertoire. Repertoire richness was assessed with RTK rarefaction, the Chao1 estimator, and Recon v2.1 estimates of unobserved clonotypes. OLGA was used to compute generation probabilities for all TCRbeta clonotypes that the gDNA method yielded from several donors. Drawn from immuneACCESS, this table holds only the in-frame rearrangements with V and J called that TCRdb kept. Clones are partly lost; checked studies trace under half to an unresolved V gene and leave the rest unexplained. The DNA was the basis for D and trimming; V, J and clone size are from that table. This sample gives nearly 1 million clones in total; about three quarters of them show up just once. The top ten clonotypes cover about 1.5% of the sample.

Note on this clone: Its cognate antigen has yet to be identified. Within one base of it there is no much larger clone, and no base qualities were kept.

According to the germline V gene, CDR1 reads SGHVS and CDR2 reads FQNEAQ. From the cysteine up to the phenylalanine, the CDR3 has a length of 14 residues. Only the CDR3 region is kept as DNA, spanning 42 bases read in frame from base 1. A distance of 10 bases separates the germline ends of V and J, which lose 3 bases and 7 bases respectively. This TCR derives from a man between 18 and 35 years old in good health. This chain is built from TRBV7-8 and TRBJ1-6; a tentative D call is TRBD1 (6 bases match). Sequenced: memory CD4+ T cells sorted from blood. The cell subset or site label for this specimen denotes: CD45RA-negative fraction. The CDR3 reads as follows: CASSFGTLNSPLHF. The nucleotide sequence reads TGTGCCAGCAGCTTTGGGACATTAAATTCACCCCTCCACTTT.